This passage covers 3 T cell receptor beta chains from one sample sequenced in a study of Ad26.COV2.S vaccination and SARS-CoV-2 variants. Treatment in this sample: some 20 received Ad26.COV2.S at low or high dose, single or two shots; roughly five received placebo; per-sample allocation not given. Sampling occurred on day 63 after the first vaccine or placebo injection. Sequencing was performed with immunoSEQ multiplex PCR; in TCRdb, only in-frame clones are kept and a portion is missing. The sample holds fewer than 800,000 clones, approximately 88% seen once. The material was peripheral blood, obtained in a trial of Ad26.COV2.S vaccine versus placebo. These receptors originate from a person between 18 and 65 years old who received the Ad26.COV2.S COVID-19 vaccine or a placebo.

J is TRBJ2-2 and V is TRBV10-3, with 8 positions matching TRBD2. There are 16 residues in the CDR3. The germline V gene encodes CDR1 ENHRY and CDR2 SYGVKD. Unmatched junction bases numbered 4, after V lost 4 bases and J lost 0 bases. CDR3 nucleotides: TGTGCCATCAGTGCCACTAGCGGAACGAACACCGGGGAGCTGTTTTTT. It encodes CAISATSGTNTGELFF.

The chain uses TRBV29-1 and TRBJ1-1; no clear D gene. This CDR3 spans 10 amino acids. Per germline, CDR1 SQVTM and CDR2 ANQGSEA. V was shortened by 0 bases and J by 8 bases, with 4 bases between the two germline ends. The CDR3 DNA reads TGCAGCGTTGAAGAGGGAGAAGCTTTCTTT. It translates to CSVEEGEAFF.

The gene calls are TRBV30 and TRBJ2-1; unclear D gene. Germline CDR1 reads GTSNPN; CDR2 reads SVGIG (reference sequence). V was pared by 1 base and J by 0 bases, with 7 bases between. This CDR3 spans 14 amino acids. CDR3 nucleotides: TGTGCCTGGAGTGGTGACCTCTCCTACAATGAGCAGTTCTTC. It codes for CAWSGDLSYNEQFF.